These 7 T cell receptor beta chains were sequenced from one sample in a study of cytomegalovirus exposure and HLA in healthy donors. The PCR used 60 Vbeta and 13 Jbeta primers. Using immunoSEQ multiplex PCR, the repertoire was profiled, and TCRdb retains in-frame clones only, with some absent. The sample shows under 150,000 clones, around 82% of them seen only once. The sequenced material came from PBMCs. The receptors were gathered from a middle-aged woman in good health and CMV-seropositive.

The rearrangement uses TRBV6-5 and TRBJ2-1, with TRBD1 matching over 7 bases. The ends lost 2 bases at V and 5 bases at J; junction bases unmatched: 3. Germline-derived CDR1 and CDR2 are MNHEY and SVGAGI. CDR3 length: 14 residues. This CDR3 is CASSYRGRHNEQFF. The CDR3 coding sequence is TGTGCCAGCAGTTACAGGGGGCGTCACAATGAGCAGTTCTTC.

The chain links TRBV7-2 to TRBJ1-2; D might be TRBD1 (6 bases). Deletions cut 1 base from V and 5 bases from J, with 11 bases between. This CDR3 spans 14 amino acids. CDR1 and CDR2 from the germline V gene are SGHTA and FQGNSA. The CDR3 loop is CASSLGSQGYGYTF. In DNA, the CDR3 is TGTGCCAGCAGCTTAGGTTCTCAGGGGTATGGCTACACCTTC.

DNA for the CDR3: TGTGCCAGCAGCTCCCCTCCCGGGCGGGAGGGCCTTGGGGCCAACGTCCTGACTTTC. This translates into CASSSPPGREGLGANVLTF. V usage is TRBV11-2 and J usage is TRBJ2-6, with 9 nucleotides matching TRBD2. Germline values: CDR1 SGHAT, CDR2 FQNNGV. The CDR3 totals 19 residues. Trimming at V came to 4 bases and at J to 3 bases, leaving 13 bases not matched to a gene.

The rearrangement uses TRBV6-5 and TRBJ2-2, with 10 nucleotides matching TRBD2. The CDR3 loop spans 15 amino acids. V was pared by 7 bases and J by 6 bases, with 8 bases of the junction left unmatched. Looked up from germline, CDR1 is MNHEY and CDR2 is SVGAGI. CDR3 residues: CASKIPGTSAGELFF. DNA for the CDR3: TGTGCCAGCAAAATTCCCGGGACTAGCGCCGGGGAGCTGTTTTTT.

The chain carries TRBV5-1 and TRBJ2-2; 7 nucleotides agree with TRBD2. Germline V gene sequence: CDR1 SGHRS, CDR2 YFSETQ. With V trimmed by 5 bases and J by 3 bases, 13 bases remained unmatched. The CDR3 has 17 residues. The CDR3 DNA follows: TGCGCCAGCAGTGGCGGGCCCGGACTAGGGGACACCGGGGAGCTGTTTTTT. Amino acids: CASSGGPGLGDTGELFF.

The CDR3 bases are TGTGCCAGCCGTCGGGAGGGAAACAATGAGCAGTTCTTC. Translated, it gives CASRREGNNEQFF. The chain employs TRBV6-5 and TRBJ2-1, with TRBD2 matching 8 bases. Germline-derived CDR1 and CDR2 are MNHEY and SVGAGI. This CDR3 is built from 13 residues. J gave up 5 bases and V 8 bases, and 5 bases lay outside the gene matches.

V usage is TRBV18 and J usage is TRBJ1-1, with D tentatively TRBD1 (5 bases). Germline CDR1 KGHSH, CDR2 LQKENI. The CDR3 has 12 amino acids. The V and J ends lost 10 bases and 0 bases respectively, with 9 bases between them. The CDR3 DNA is TGTGCCACTCGGACACTGAACACTGAAGCTTTCTTT. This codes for CATRTLNTEAFF.